One and the same sample provided the 4 T cell receptor beta chains below, sequenced in a study of cytomegalovirus exposure and HLA in healthy donors. The PCR employed 60 Vbeta primers together with 13 Jbeta primers. Using immunoSEQ multiplex PCR, the repertoire was profiled, and TCRdb retains in-frame clones only, with some absent. The listing records 100,000 to 150,000 clones. Sequencing was done on a sample of PBMCs. These receptors all stem from a middle-aged man in good health and CMV-seronegative.

V and J are TRBV6-5 and TRBJ1-2; the match to TRBD1 covers 7 bases. V lost 6 bases and J lost 4; bases outside the gene matches: 8. The length of the CDR3 is 14 residues. The germline V gene has CDR1 MNHEY and CDR2 SVGAGI. CDR3 sequence reads: CASRGRGGAYGYTF. In DNA form, the CDR3 reads TGTGCCAGCAGGGGGAGAGGGGGCGCCTATGGCTACACCTTC.

The chain joins TRBV4-2 to TRBJ2-7; possibly TRBD2 for D (7 bases). The CDR3 is 15 amino acids. Germline values: CDR1 LGHNA, CDR2 YNFKEQ. V was cut by 1 base and J by 2 bases, with 12 bases left in between. CDR3 loop: CASSQGGGQTYEQYF. CDR3 DNA: TGTGCCAGCAGCCAAGGGGGGGGCCAGACCTACGAGCAGTACTTC.

The chain couples TRBV19 to TRBJ2-7; 13 nucleotides match TRBD2. CDR3 length: 15 amino acids. V was pared by 6 bases and J by 0 bases, with 2 bases of the junction left unmatched. Germline V gives CDR1 LNHDA, CDR2 SQIVND (reference sequence). The CDR3 DNA sequence: TGTGCCAGTAGACGGACTAGCGGGAGCTCCTACGAGCAGTACTTC. Translation gives CASRRTSGSSYEQYF.

The rearrangement uses TRBV2 and TRBJ2-3, with D uncertain. CDR1 SNHLY and CDR2 FYNNEI come from the germline V gene. V was clipped by 2 bases and J by 1 base, with 4 bases between them. The CDR3 covers 13 residues. The CDR3 loop is CASSEQGTDTQYF. The CDR3 coding sequence is TGTGCCAGCAGTGAACAGGGCACAGATACGCAGTATTTT. The full variable domain, completed using reference TRBV2 and TRBJ2-3, is EPEVTQTPSHQVTQMGQEVILRCVPISNHLYFYWYRQILGQKVEFLVSFYNNEISEKSEIFDDQFSVERPDGSNFTLKIRSTKLEDSAMYFCASSEQGTDTQYFGPGTRLTVL.